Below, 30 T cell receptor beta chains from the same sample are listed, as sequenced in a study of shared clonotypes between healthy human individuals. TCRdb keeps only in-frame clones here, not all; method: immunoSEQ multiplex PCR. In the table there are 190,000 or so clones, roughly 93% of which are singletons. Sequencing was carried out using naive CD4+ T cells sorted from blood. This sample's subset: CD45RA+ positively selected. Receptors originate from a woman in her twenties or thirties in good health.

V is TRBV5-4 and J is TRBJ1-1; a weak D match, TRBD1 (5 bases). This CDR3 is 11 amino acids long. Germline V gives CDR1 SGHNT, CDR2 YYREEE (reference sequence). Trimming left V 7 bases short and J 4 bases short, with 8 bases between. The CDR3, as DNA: TGTGCCAGCTTGGGGGGCACTGAAGCTTTCTTT. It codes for CASLGGTEAFF.

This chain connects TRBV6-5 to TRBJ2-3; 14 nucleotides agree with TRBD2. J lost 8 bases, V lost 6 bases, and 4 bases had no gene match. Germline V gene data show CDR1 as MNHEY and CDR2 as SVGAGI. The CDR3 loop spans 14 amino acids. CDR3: CASSRLAGGRTQYF. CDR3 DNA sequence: TGTGCCAGCAGCCGACTAGCGGGAGGGCGTACGCAGTATTTT.

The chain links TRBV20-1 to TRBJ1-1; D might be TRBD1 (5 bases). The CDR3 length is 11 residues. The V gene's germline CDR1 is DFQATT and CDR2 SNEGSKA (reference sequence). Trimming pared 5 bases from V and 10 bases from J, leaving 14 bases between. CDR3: CSAWGGKVAFF. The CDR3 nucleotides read TGCAGTGCTTGGGGGGGGAAAGTAGCTTTCTTT.

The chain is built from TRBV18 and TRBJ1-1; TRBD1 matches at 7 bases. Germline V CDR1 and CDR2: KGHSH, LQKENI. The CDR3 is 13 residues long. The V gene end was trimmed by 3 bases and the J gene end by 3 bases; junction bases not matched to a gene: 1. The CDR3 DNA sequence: TGTGCCAGCTCACCCGGGACAGACACTGAAGCTTTCTTT. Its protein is CASSPGTDTEAFF.

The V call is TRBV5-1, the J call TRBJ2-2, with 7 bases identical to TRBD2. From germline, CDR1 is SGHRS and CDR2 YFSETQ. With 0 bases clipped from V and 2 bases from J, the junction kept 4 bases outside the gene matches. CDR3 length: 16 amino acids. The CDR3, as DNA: TGCGCCAGCAGCTTGGTGCCAGCGGGAAACACCGGGGAGCTGTTTTTT. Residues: CASSLVPAGNTGELFF. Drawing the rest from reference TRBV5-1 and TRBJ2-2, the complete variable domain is KAGVTQTPRYLIKTRGQQVTLSCSPISGHRSVSWYQQTPGQGLQFLFEYFSETQRNKGNFPGRFSGRQFSNSRSEMNVSTLELGDSALYLCASSLVPAGNTGELFFGEGSRLTVL.

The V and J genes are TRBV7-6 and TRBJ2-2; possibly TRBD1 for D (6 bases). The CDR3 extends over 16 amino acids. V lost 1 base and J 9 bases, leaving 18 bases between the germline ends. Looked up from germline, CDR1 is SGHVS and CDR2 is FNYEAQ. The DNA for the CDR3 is TGTGCCAGCAGCTTAGGTACAGGGCTCCCCGACCGGGAGCTGTTTTTT. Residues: CASSLGTGLPDRELFF. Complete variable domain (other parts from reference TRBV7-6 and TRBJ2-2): GAGVSQSPRYKVTKRGQDVALRCDPISGHVSLYWYRQALGQGPEFLTYFNYEAQQDKSGLPNDRFSAERPEGSISTLTIQRTEQRDSAMYRCASSLGTGLPDRELFFGEGSRLTVL.

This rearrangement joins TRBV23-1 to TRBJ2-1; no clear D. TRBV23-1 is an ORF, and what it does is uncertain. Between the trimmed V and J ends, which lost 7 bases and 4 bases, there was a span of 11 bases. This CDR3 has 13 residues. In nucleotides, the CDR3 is TGCGCCAGCATTCCAGACAATTACAATGAGCAGTTCTTC. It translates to CASIPDNYNEQFF.

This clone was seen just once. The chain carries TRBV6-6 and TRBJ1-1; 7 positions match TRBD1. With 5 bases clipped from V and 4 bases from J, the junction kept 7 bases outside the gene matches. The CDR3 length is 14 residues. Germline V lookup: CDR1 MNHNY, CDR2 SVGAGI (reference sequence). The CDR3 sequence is CASSRQGIFTEAFF. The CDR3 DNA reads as TGTGCCAGCAGTCGACAGGGAATATTCACTGAAGCTTTCTTT.

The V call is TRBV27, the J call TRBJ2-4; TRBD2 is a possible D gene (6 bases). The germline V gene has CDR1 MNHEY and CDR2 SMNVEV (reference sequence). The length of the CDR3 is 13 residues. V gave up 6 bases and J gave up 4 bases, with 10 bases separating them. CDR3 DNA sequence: TGTGCCAGCAGCGCCGGGACTAAAAACATTCAGTACTTC. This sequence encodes CASSAGTKNIQYF.

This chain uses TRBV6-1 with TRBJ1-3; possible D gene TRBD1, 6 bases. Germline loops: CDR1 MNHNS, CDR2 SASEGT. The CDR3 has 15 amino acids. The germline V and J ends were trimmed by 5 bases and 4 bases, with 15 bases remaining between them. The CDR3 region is CASSPHRERGNTIYF. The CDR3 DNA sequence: TGTGCCAGCAGTCCCCACAGGGAACGGGGAAACACCATATATTTT.

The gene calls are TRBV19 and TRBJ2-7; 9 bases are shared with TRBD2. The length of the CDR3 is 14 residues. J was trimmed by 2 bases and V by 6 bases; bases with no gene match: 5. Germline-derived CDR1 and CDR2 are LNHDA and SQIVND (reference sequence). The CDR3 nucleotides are TGTGCCAGTAGCGCTAGCGGGACCCCCTACGAGCAGTACTTC. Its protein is CASSASGTPYEQYF.

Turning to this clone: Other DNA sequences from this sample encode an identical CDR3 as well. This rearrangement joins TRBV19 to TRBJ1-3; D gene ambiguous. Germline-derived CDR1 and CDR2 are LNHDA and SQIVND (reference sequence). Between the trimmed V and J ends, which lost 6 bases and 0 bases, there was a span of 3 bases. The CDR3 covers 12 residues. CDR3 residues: CASRSSGNTIYF. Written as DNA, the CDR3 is TGTGCCAGTAGAAGCTCTGGAAACACCATATATTTT.

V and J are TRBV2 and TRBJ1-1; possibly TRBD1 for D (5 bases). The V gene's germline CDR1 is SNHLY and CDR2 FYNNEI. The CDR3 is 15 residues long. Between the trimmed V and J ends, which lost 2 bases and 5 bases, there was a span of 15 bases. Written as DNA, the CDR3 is TGTGCCAGCAGTGAATTCGGGCAGGGCGGAACTGAAGCTTTCTTT. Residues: CASSEFGQGGTEAFF.

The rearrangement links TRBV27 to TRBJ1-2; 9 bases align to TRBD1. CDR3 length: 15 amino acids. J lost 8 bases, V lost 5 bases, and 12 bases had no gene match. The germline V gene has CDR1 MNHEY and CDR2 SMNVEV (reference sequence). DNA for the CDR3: TGTGCCAGCAGTCGACAAGGACAGGGGAAATCAGGCTACACCTTC. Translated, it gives CASSRQGQGKSGYTF.

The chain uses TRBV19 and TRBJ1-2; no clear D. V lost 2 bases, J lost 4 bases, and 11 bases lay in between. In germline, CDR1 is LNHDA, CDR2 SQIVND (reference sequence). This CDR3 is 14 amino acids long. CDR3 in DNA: TGTGCCAGTAGTATATATCAGGAGCCCTATGGCTACACCTTC. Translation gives CASSIYQEPYGYTF.

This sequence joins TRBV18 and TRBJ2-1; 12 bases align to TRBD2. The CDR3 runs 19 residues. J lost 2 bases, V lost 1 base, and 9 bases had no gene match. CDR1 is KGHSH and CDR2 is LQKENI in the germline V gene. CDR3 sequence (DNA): TGTGCCAGCTCACCACGAGCGACCCGGACTAGCGGGGCCTACAATGAGCAGTTCTTC. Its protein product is CASSPRATRTSGAYNEQFF.

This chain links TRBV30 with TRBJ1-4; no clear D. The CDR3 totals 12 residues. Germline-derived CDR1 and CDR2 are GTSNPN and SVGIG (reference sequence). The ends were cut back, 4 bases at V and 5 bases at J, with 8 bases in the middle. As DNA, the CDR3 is TGTGCCTGGAATAGTGGGAATGAAAAACTGTTTTTT. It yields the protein CAWNSGNEKLFF.

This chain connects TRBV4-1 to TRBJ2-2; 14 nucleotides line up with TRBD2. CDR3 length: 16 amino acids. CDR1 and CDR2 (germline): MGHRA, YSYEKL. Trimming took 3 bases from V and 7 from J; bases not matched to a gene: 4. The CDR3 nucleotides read TGCGCCAGCAGCCATCGACTAGCGGGAGGGAGCGGGGAGCTGTTTTTT. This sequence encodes CASSHRLAGGSGELFF.

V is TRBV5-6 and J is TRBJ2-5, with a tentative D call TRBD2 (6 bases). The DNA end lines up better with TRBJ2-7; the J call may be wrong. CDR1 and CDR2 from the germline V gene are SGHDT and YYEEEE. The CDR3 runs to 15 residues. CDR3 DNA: TGTGCCAGCAGCAACCCGGCTAGCGCCGCCTACGAGCAGTACTTC. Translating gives CASSNPASAAYEQYF.

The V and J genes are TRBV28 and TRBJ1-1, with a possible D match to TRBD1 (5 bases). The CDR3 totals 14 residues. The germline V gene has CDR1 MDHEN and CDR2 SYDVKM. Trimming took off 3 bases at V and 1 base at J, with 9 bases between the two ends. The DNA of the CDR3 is TGTGCCAGCAGTTTGCTAGGGGAGAACACTGAAGCTTTCTTT. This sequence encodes CASSLLGENTEAFF.

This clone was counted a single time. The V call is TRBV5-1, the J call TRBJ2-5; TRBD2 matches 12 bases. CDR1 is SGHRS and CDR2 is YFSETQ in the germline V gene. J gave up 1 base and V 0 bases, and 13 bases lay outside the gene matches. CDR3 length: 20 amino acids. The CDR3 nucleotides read TGCGCCAGCAGCTTGGTGGGGGGACCGACTAGCGGGAGTCCCCAAGAGACCCAGTACTTC. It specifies CASSLVGGPTSGSPQETQYF.

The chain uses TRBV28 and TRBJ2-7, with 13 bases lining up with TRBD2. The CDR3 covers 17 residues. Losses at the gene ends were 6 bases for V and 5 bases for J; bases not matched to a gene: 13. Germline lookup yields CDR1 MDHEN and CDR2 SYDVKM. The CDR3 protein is CASRGAVLAGGRNEQYF. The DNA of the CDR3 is TGTGCCAGCAGGGGGGCGGTACTAGCGGGAGGGCGGAACGAGCAGTACTTC.

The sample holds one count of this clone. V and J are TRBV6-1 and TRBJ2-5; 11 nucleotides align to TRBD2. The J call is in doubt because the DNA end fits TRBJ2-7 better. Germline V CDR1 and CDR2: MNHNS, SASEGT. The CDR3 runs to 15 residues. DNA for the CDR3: TGTGCCAGCAGGCCTCTAGCGGGAGGAGATTACGAGCAGTACTTC. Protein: CASRPLAGGDYEQYF.

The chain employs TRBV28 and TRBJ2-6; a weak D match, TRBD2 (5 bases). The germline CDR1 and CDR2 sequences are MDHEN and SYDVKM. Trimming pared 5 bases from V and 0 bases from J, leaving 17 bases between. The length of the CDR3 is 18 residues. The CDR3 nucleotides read TGTGCCAGCAGTCAATCGGGCCCCGGGATCTCTGGGGCCAACGTCCTGACTTTC. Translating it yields CASSQSGPGISGANVLTF.

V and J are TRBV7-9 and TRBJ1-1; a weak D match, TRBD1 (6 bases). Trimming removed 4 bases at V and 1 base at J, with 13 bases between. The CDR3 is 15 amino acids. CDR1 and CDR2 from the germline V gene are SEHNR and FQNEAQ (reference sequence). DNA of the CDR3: TGTGCCAGCAGCTCAGAAACAGGGACGAACACTGAAGCTTTCTTT. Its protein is CASSSETGTNTEAFF.

CDR3 in DNA: TGTGCCTGGAGTGTTTTAGGGGAGCTGTTTTTT. Translating gives CAWSVLGELFF. This sequence joins TRBV30 and TRBJ2-2; no firm D call. The germline V gene encodes CDR1 GTSNPN and CDR2 SVGIG (reference sequence). Trimming left V 0 bases short and J 8 bases short, with 4 bases between. The CDR3 covers 11 residues.

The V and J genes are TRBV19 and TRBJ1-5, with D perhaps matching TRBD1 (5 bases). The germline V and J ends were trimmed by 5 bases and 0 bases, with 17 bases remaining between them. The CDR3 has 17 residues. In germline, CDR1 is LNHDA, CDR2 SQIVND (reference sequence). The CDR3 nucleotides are TGTGCCAGTAGTTCGCGACAGCAACTCCATAGCAATCAGCCCCAGCATTTT. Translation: CASSSRQQLHSNQPQHF.

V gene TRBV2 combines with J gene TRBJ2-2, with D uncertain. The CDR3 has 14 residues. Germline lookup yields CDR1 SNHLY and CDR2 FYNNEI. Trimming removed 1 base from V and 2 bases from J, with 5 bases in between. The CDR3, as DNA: TGTGCCAGCAGTGAAGTGTCAAACACCGGGGAGCTGTTTTTT. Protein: CASSEVSNTGELFF.

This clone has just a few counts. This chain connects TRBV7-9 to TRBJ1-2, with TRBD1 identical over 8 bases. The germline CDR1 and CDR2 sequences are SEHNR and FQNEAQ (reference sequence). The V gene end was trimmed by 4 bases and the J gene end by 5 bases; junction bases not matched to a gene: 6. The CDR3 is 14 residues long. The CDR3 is CASSSQGAGYGYTF. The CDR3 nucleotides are TGTGCCAGCAGCTCTCAGGGGGCAGGATATGGCTACACCTTC.

DNA of the CDR3: TGTGCCAGCAGTGAAAAGCAGATTAGCAATCAGCCCCAGCATTTT. This codes for CASSEKQISNQPQHF. The chain carries TRBV6-1 and TRBJ1-5, with unresolved D. The CDR3 runs 15 residues. Per the germline V gene, CDR1 is MNHNS and CDR2 is SASEGT. V gave up 2 bases and J gave up 0 bases, with 8 bases separating them.